This T cell receptor beta chain emerged from a study of T-cell reconstitution after alpha-beta-depleted transplantation in children (dated by TCRdb to 2016 to 2017). Regarding the research as a whole: The study quantitatively tracked T-cell immune reconstitution after TCRalphabeta/CD19-depleted allogeneic hematopoietic cell transplantation in children using TCR repertoire profiling.

Libraries were built with PCR. Instrument on record: Illumina HiSeq 2500. To normalize quantification of the TCRbeta repertoire, the TCR libraries were built with molecular barcoding that relied on unique molecular identifiers. TCRdb cleaned the public reads at Q25 with fastp, built clones with MiXCR and kept in-frame beta chains. Rows matching on CDR3 protein sequence are summarized as one entry with the most common DNA and genes. This sample has 360,000 or so distinct CDR3 sequences in its table, and approximately 20% of those were observed once. Less than 4.5% of the sample comes from the top ten. In this sample, this clonotype turned up many times. The clone's antigen remains unknown. No base qualities exist here, and no much larger clone lies one base off it. The CDR3, from cysteine to phenylalanine, totals 17 residues. The read is trimmed to its CDR3 DNA, 51 bases read in frame from base 1. V drops 1 base and J drops 5 bases, leaving 20 bases in between. CDR1 is given as SGDLS and CDR2 as YYNGEE, both from the germline V gene.

The sequences come from PBMCs from the stem cell graft donor, collected from the stem cell graft. The V and J genes are TRBV9 and TRBJ2-3; the D gene could be TRBD1 or TRBD2, each one agreeing over 5 bases. This receptor was identified in a human donor who donated a stem cell graft to a child with acute myeloid leukemia. CDR3 loop: CASSVTARTGTGDTQYF. The DNA sequence is TGTGCCAGCAGCGTAACAGCCAGGACGGGGACGGGAGATACGCAGTATTTT.